This T cell receptor (beta chain) comes out of a study of OX40 agonist ivuxolimab in advanced cancers. Across the whole study: Partial response was recorded in three patients: one hepatocellular carcinoma and two cutaneous melanoma cases. Study-wide results and caveats: The specificity for antigen of the expanded peripheral T cells was not determined.

The CDR3 has 16 residues. Trimming removed 0 bases at V and 4 bases at J, with 15 bases between. Germline CDR1 and CDR2: MNHNY and SVGAGI (reference sequence). TCRdb's table, derived via immunoSEQ multiplex PCR, lists solely in-frame clones and lacks some. The sample lists approximately 37,000 clones; 83% were seen once. To note about this clone: As yet, its antigen is unknown.

No patient had autoimmune disease or received systemic immunosuppression. The chain has TRBV6-6 and TRBJ1-2, with D perhaps matching TRBD1 (6 bases). The sample in question was CD4+ or CD8+ T cells sorted from blood, obtained in a trial of the OX40 agonist ivuxolimab. This sequence originates from an adult with an advanced solid tumor such as melanoma, head and neck, liver or kidney cancer. The CDR3 DNA reads TGTGCCAGCAGTTACTCCGGGACACCTCTCCTCTATGGCTACACCTTC. This encodes CASSYSGTPLLYGYTF.